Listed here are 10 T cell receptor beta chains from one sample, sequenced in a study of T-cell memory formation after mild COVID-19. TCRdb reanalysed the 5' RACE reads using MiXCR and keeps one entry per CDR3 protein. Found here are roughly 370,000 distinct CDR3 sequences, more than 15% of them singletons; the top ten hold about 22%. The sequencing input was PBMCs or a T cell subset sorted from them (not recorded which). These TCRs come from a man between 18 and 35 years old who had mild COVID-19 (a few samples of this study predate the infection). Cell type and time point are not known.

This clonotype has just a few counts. This CDR3 is CASSRGTVFTEAFF. The CDR3 coding sequence is TGTGCCAGCAGCCGCGGGACAGTTTTTACTGAAGCTTTCTTT. This chain connects TRBV7-6 to TRBJ1-1; 7 nucleotides align to TRBD1. CDR1 and CDR2 (germline): SGHVS, FNYEAQ. This CDR3 spans 14 amino acids. Unmatched junction bases numbered 8, after V lost 5 bases and J lost 5 bases.

CDR3 in amino acids: CASSPQPLPNEQFF. The CDR3 DNA reads TGCGCCAGCAGCCCGCAGCCTCTCCCCAATGAGCAGTTCTTC. The chain joins TRBV5-1 to TRBJ2-1; D gene uncertain. V was shortened by 4 bases and J by 6 bases, with 14 bases between the two germline ends. Looked up from germline, CDR1 is SGHRS and CDR2 is YFSETQ. The CDR3 is 14 amino acids.

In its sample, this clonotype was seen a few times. The CDR3 sequence is CASSLALARSETQYF. In nucleotides, the CDR3 is TGTGCCAGCAGCTTAGCGCTAGCAAGGTCAGAGACCCAGTACTTC. The gene calls are TRBV7-2 and TRBJ2-5; tentatively, D is TRBD2 (5 bases). This CDR3 is built from 15 residues. V was cut by 0 bases and J by 4 bases, with 12 bases left in between. Germline V gene lookup returns CDR1 SGHTA and CDR2 FQGNSA.

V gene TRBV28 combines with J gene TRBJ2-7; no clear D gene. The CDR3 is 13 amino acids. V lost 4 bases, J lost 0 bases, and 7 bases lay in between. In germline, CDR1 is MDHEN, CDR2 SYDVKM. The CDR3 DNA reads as TGTGCCAGCAGTTCTCCCGGCTCCTACGAGCAGTACGTC. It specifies CASSSPGSYEQYV.

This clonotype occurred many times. The CDR3 reads CASRPPDTYEQYV. CDR3 DNA: TGTGCCAGCAGGCCCCCGGACACCTACGAGCAGTACGTC. The V call is TRBV6-2 or TRBV6-3, the J call TRBJ2-7, with D perhaps TRBD1 (5 bases). CDR1 is MNHEY and CDR2 is SVGEGT in the germline V gene. This CDR3 is 13 amino acids long. Trimming took off 6 bases at V and 2 bases at J, with 11 bases between the two ends.

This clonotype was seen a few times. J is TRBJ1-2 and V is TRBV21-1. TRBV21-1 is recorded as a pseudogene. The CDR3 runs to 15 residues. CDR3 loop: CASSNAATLNYGYTF. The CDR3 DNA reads TGTGCCAGCAGCAATGCGGCAACCTTAAACTATGGCTACACCTTC.

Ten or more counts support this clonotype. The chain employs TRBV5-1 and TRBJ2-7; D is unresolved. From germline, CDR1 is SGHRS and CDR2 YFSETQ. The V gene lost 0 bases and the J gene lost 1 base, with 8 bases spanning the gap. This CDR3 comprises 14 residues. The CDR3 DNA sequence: TGCGCCAGCAGCTTGGCTGGAAGGTCCTACGAGCAGTACTTC. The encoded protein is CASSLAGRSYEQYF.

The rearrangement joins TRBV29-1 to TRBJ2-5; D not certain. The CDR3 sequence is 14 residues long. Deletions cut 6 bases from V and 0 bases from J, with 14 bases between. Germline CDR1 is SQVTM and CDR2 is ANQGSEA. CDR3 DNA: TGCAGCGTCCGCCCTAGGCCTAACCAAGAGACCCAGTACTTC. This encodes CSVRPRPNQETQYF.

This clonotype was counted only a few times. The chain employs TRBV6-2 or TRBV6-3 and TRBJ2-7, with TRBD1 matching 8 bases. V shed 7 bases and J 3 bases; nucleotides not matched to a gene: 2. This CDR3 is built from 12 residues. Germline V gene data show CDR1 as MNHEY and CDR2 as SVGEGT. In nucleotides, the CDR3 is TGTGCCAGCACGGACAGGGACTACGAGCAGTACTTC. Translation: CASTDRDYEQYF.

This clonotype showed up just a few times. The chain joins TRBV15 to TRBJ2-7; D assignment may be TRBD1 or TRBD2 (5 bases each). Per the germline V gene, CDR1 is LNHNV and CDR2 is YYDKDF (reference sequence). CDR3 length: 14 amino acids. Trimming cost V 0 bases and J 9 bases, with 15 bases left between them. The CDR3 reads CATSRDRGRAPQYV. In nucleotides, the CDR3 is TGTGCCACCAGCAGAGATCGGGGCAGGGCACCGCAGTACGTC.